The table lists the clone carrying this T cell receptor (beta chain) with a few counts. The sample comes from a study of T-cell memory formation after mild COVID-19. Study information: Largely donor-specific TCR clusters were found.

Constant-segment-primed 5'RACE gave TCR alpha and TCR beta cDNA libraries with sample barcodes and UMIs. Via MiXCR, TCRdb re-called the 5' RACE reads, giving one row per CDR3 protein. This table holds about 430,000 distinct CDR3 sequences, 15% to 20% found once. The germline CDR1 and CDR2 sequences are SEHNR and FQNEAQ (reference sequence). This CDR3 has 12 residues. Trimming shortened V by 4 bases and J by 11 bases, and 12 bases separated the two germline ends. The source of this sequence is a man aged 18 to 35 who had mild COVID-19 (a few samples of this study predate the infection). Cell type and time point are not known. The chain has TRBV7-9 and TRBJ1-5; D call uncertain. Material for sequencing was PBMCs or a T cell subset sorted from them (not recorded which). The CDR3 loop is CASSSSISAQHF. The CDR3 nucleotides read TGTGCCAGCAGCTCCAGTATTTCTGCCCAGCATTTT.